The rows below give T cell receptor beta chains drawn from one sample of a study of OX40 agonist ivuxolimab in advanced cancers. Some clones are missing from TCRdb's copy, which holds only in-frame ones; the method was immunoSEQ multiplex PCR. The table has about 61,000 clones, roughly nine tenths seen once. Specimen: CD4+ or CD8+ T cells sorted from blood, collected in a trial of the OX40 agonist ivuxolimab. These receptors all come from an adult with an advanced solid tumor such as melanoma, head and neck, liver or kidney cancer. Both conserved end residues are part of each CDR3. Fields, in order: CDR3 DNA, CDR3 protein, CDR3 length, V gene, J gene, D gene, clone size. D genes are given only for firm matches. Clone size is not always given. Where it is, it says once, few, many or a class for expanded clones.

TGTGCCAGCAGCATGGGGAACACCATATATTTT	CASSMGNTIYF	11	TRBV6-5	TRBJ1-3	-	-
TGCGCCAGCAGCCAGCTAGCGGGGGGAAAAAGTTCTAGCACAGATACGCAGTATTTT	CASSQLAGGKSSSTDTQYF	19	TRBV5-1	TRBJ2-3	TRBD2	-
TGTGCCAGCAAGGGGACCCGGAGGGGTAGCAATCAGCCCCAGCATTTT	CASKGTRRGSNQPQHF	16	TRBV2	TRBJ1-5	-	-
TGTGCCAGCAGTGATCGGATTGCGAGGGGCTATAGGGAAAAACTGTTTTTT	CASSDRIARGYREKLFF	17	TRBV6-4	TRBJ1-4	-	-
TGTGCTAGTGGTTTCGATTCAGTCCTCAATCAGCCCCAGCATTTT	CASGFDSVLNQPQHF	15	TRBV12-5	TRBJ1-5	-	-
TGTGCCAGCAGGTATTCCGGGACAGCGAACACCGGGGAGCTGTTTTTT	CASRYSGTANTGELFF	16	TRBV2	TRBJ2-2	TRBD1	few
TGTGCCAGCTCACCCGGGACAGGGACCTACAATGAGCAGTTCTTC	CASSPGTGTYNEQFF	15	TRBV18	TRBJ2-1	TRBD1	-
TGTGCCAGTAGTATATCGGGGACAGTTACTAACTATGGCTACACCTTC	CASSISGTVTNYGYTF	16	TRBV19	TRBJ1-2	TRBD1	-
TGTGCCAGCTCACCTCGGGACTTAAACACCGGGGAGCTGTTTTTT	CASSPRDLNTGELFF	15	TRBV18	TRBJ2-2	-	-
TGCGCCAGCAGCTTAGGGGGTCGGTCCACAGATACGCAGTATTTT	CASSLGGRSTDTQYF	15	TRBV5-1	TRBJ2-3	-	-
TGTGCCAGCTCACCAATCAGGGGGAAAAATCAGCCCCAGCATTTT	CASSPIRGKNQPQHF	15	TRBV18	TRBJ1-5	TRBD1	-
TGTGCCAGCAGCTTAATTGGGACAGGGGGCAGAGCTTTCTTT	CASSLIGTGGRAFF	14	TRBV7-3	TRBJ1-1	TRBD1	-
TGTGCCAGTAAATTTAGCGGGGGGCCCACAGATACGCAGTATTTT	CASKFSGGPTDTQYF	15	TRBV19	TRBJ2-3	TRBD2	-
TGTGCCAGCGGGGACAGGGAGCCCTCCGGCTACACCTTC	CASGDREPSGYTF	13	TRBV7-2	TRBJ1-2	TRBD1	-
TGTGCCAGCAGCCTAATGAGGCAAGGAGCTTTCTTT	CASSLMRQGAFF	12	TRBV5-4	TRBJ1-1	-	-
TGTGCCAGCTGCCGGACTAGCGGGTCATCAGATACGCAGTATTTT	CASCRTSGSSDTQYF	15	TRBV5-5	TRBJ2-3	TRBD2	-
TGCGCCAGCAGCTTGGGACAGGTCACCGCCTCTGGAAACACCATATATTTT	CASSLGQVTASGNTIYF	17	TRBV5-1	TRBJ1-3	-	-
TGTGCCAGCAGCTCGGCCGGGACAGGGAAACGCGAGCAGTTCTTC	CASSSAGTGKREQFF	15	TRBV7-3	TRBJ2-1	TRBD1	once
TGTGCCAGTAGTATAAGGACAGGGGCTGGTAACACTGAAGCTTTCTTT	CASSIRTGAGNTEAFF	16	TRBV19	TRBJ1-1	TRBD1	once
TGTGCCAGCTCCCGGACCCTGAATCAGCCCCAGCATTTT	CASSRTLNQPQHF	13	TRBV18	TRBJ1-5	-	-
TGCGCCAGCAGCCCCAGGGTGGAACTCACAGATACGCAGTATTTT	CASSPRVELTDTQYF	15	TRBV4-1	TRBJ2-3	-	medium-sized
TGTGCCAGCAGCTTGGGACACTGGGGTTCACCCCTCCACTTT	CASSLGHWGSPLHF	14	TRBV5-8	TRBJ1-6	-	-
TGTGCCAGCAGCCGCCCGCGGGGGGGACCCAGAGATACGCAGTATTTT	CASSRPRGGPRDTQYF	16	TRBV5-6	TRBJ2-3	TRBD2	once
TGTGCCAGCAGTACCGGGACACGAGGAGGGACTGAAGCTTTCTTT	CASSTGTRGGTEAFF	15	TRBV6-1	TRBJ1-1	-	-
TGTGCCAGCAGTTACGCCTCCTCTGGGGCCAACGTCCTGACTTTC	CASSYASSGANVLTF	15	TRBV6-6	TRBJ2-6	-	-
TGTGCCAGCAGCTTAGCAGAGAGCCAGCCCCAGCATTTT	CASSLAESQPQHF	13	TRBV7-2	TRBJ1-5	-	-
TGTGCCAGCAGTGCTTCCGGGACAGGGGGTTACAATGAGCAGTTCTTC	CASSASGTGGYNEQFF	16	TRBV25-1	TRBJ2-1	TRBD1	once
TGTGCCACCAGCAGAGATGCCCAAGAGACCCAGTACTTC	CATSRDAQETQYF	13	TRBV15	TRBJ2-5	-	-
TGTGCCAGTAGCCAGGGGCAGTACACCGGGGAGCTGTTTTTT	CASSQGQYTGELFF	14	TRBV19	TRBJ2-2	-	-
TGCAGTGCTAGGGAGAACTATGGCTACACCTTC	CSARENYGYTF	11	TRBV20-1	TRBJ1-2	-	-
TGTGCCAGCAGTTATTTTGTAGCGGGGGGCCGCTACGAGCAGTACTTC	CASSYFVAGGRYEQYF	16	TRBV6-5	TRBJ2-7	TRBD2	-
TGCGCCAGCAGCTTGGTGCCGGGCATGAACACTGAAGCTTTCTTT	CASSLVPGMNTEAFF	15	TRBV5-1	TRBJ1-1	-	-